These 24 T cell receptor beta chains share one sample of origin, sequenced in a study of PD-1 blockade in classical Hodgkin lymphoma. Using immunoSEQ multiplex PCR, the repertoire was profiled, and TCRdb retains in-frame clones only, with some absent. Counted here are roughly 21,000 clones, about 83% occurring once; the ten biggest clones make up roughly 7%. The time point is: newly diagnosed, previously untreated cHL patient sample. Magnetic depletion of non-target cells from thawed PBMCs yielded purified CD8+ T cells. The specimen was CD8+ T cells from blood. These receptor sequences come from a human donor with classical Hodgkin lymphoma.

CDR3 protein: CASSQDYQGSYNEQFF. CDR3 coding DNA: TGCGCCAGCAGCCAAGATTACCAGGGCTCCTACAATGAGCAGTTCTTC. The V call is TRBV4-1, the J call TRBJ2-1; D may be TRBD1 (5 bases). This CDR3 is built from 16 residues. The V end was cut by 0 bases, the J end by 0 bases, with 9 bases between. Germline V gene sequence: CDR1 MGHRA, CDR2 YSYEKL.

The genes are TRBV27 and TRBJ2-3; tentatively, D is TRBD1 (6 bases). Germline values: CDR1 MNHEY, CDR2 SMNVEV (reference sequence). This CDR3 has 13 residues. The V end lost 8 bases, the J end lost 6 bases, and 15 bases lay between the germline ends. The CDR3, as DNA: TGTGCCAGCTCATACACAGGGTTGGATACGCAGTATTTT. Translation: CASSYTGLDTQYF.

DNA for the CDR3: TGTGCCGGATGGGGCCGAGCTAACTATGGCTACACCTTC. This translates into CAGWGRANYGYTF. The chain has TRBV21-1 and TRBJ1-2; the D segment call TRBD1 is taken from the table without a DNA check. TRBV21-1 is a pseudogene segment. The CDR3 runs to 13 residues.

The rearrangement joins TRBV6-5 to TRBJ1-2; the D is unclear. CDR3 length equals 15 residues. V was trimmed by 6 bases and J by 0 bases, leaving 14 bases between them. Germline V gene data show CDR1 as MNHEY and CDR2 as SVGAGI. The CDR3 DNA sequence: TGTGCCAGCAGCTCCGGAGGGAATGCTAACTATGGCTACACCTTC. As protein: CASSSGGNANYGYTF.

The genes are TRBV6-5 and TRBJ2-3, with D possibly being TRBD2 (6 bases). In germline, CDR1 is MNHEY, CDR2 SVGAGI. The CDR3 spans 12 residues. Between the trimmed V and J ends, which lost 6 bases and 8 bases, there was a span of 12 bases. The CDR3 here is CASSQVGGTQYF. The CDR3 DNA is TGTGCCAGCAGCCAGGTGGGGGGTACGCAGTATTTT.

Here the CDR3 DNA reads TGTGCCAGCAGTTTATCCCCCCTGATGACAGTATCCTATGGCTACACCTTC. Translation gives CASSLSPLMTVSYGYTF. This chain uses TRBV27 with TRBJ1-2; the D gene is possibly TRBD1 (5 bases). Trimming pared 0 bases from V and 4 bases from J, leaving 18 bases between. The CDR3 spans 17 residues. Germline CDR1 is MNHEY and CDR2 is SMNVEV (reference sequence).

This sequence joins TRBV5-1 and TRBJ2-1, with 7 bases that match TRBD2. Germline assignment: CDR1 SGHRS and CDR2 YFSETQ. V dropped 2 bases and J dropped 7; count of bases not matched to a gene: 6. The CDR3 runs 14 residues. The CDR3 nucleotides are TGCGCCAGCAGCTTCGGGCGGGAGATAAATGAGCAGTTCTTC. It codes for CASSFGREINEQFF.

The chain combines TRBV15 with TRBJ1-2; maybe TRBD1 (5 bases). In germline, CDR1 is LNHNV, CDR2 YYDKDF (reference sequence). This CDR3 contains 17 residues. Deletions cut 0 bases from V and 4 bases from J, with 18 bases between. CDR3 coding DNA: TGTGCCACCAGCAGAGATACCCCGGACACCGGGGGCTATGGCTACACCTTC. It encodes CATSRDTPDTGGYGYTF.

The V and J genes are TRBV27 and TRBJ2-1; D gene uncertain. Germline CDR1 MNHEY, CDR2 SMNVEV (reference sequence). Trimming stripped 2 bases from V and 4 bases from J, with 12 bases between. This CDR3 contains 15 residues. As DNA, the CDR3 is TGTGCCAGCAGTTTACGCGGCCATGCTTACAATGAGCAGTTCTTC. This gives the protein CASSLRGHAYNEQFF.

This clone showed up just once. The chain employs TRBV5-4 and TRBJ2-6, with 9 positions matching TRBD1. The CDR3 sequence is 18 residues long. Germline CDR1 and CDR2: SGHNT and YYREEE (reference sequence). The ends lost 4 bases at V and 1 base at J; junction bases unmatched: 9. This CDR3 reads CASSTPGQGGSGANVLTF. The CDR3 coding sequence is TGTGCCAGCAGCACCCCGGGACAGGGCGGATCTGGGGCCAACGTCCTGACTTTC. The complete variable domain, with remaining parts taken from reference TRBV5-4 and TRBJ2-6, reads ETGVTQSPTHLIKTRGQQVTLRCSSQSGHNTVSWYQQALGQGPQFIFQYYREEENGRGNFPPRFSGLQFPNYSSELNVNALELDDSALYLCASSTPGQGGSGANVLTFGAGSRLTVL.

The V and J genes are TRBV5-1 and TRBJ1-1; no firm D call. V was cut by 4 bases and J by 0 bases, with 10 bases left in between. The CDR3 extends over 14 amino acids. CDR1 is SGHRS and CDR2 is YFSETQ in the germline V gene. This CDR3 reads CASSRTDLNTEAFF. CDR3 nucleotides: TGCGCCAGCAGCCGGACGGATCTGAACACTGAAGCTTTCTTT.

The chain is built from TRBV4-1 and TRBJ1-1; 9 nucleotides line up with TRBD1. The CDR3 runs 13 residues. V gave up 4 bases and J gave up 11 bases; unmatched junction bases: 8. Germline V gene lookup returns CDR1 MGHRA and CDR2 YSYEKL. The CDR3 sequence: CASSPGQGTLAFF. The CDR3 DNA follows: TGCGCCAGCAGCCCGGGACAGGGAACGTTGGCTTTCTTT.

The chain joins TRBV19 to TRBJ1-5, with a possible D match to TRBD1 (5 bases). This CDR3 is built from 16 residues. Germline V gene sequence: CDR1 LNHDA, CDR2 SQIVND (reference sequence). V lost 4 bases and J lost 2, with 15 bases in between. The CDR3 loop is CASSTFYGTGNQPQHF. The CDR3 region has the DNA TGTGCCAGTAGTACCTTCTACGGGACGGGCAATCAGCCCCAGCATTTT.

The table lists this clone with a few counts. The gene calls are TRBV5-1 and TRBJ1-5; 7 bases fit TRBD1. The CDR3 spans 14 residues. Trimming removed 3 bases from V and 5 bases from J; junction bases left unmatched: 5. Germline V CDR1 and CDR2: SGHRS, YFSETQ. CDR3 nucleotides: TGCGCCAGCAGCTGGAAAACAGGGGATCAGCCCCAGCATTTT. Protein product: CASSWKTGDQPQHF.

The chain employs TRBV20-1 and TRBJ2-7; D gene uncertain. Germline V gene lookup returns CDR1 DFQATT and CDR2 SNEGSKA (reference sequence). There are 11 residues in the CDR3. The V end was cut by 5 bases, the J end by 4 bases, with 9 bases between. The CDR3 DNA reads TGCAGTGCTCCAGACGGTTACGAGCAGTACTTC. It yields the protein CSAPDGYEQYF.

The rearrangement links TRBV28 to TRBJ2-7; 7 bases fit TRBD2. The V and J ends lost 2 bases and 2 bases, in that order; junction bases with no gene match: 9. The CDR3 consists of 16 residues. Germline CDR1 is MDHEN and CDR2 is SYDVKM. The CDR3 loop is CASSLTASGITYEQYF. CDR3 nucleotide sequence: TGTGCCAGCAGTTTAACCGCTAGCGGTATCACCTACGAGCAGTACTTC.

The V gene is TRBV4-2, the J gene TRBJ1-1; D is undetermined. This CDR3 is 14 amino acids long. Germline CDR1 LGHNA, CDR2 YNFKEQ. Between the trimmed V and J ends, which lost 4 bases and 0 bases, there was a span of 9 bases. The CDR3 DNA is TGTGCCAGCAGCCTTGGGGAGTTGAACACTGAAGCTTTCTTT. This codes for CASSLGELNTEAFF.

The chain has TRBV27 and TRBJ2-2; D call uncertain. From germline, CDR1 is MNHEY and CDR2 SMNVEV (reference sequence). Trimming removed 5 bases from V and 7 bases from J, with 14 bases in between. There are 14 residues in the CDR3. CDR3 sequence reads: CASSTPGPDGELFF. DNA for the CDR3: TGTGCCAGCAGTACCCCCGGCCCCGACGGGGAGCTGTTTTTT.

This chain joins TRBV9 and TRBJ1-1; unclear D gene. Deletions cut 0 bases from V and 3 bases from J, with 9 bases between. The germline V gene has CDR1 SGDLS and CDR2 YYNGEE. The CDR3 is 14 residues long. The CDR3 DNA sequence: TGTGCCAGCAGCGTAGATGTGAGGGACACTGAAGCTTTCTTT. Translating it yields CASSVDVRDTEAFF.

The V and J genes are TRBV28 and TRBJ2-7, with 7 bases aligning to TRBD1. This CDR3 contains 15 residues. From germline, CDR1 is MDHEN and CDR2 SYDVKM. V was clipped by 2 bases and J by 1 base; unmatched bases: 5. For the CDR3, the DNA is TGTGCCAGCAGTTTACCCGGGACAGAGTCCTACGAGCAGTACTTC. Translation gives CASSLPGTESYEQYF.

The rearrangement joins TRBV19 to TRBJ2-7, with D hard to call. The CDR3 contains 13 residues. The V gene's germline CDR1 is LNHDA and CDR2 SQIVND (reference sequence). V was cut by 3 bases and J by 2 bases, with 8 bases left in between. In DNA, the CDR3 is TGTGCCAGTAGTATTACGGAGACCTACGAGCAGTACTTC. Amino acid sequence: CASSITETYEQYF.

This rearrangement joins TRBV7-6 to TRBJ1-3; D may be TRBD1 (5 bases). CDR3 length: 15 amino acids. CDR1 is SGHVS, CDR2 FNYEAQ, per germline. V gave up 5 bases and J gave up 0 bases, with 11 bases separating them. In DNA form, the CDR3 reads TGTGCCAGCAGCCTACAGGCGAGCTCTGGAAACACCATATATTTT. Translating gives CASSLQASSGNTIYF.

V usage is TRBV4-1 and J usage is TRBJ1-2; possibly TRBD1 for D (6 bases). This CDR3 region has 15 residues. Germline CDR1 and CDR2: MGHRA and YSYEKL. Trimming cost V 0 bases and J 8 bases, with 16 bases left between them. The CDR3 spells CASSQEADRRRGYTF. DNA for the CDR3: TGCGCCAGCAGCCAAGAGGCAGACAGGCGTCGGGGCTACACCTTC.

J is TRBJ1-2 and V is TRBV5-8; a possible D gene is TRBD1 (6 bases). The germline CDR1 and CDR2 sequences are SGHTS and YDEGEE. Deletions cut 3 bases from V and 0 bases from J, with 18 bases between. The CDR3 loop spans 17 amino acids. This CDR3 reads CASSSASTGEANYGYTF. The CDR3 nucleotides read TGTGCCAGCAGCTCGGCCTCGACAGGCGAAGCTAACTATGGCTACACCTTC.